Shown below are 14 T cell receptor beta chains from a single sample sequenced in a study of T cell clonality in common variable immunodeficiency. The protocol was immunoSEQ multiplex PCR, while the TCRdb copy is restricted to in-frame clones and leaves out a portion. The sample was found to contain some 19,000 clones, and every one recurs. Regarding the study as a whole: Reportedly, TCR beta sequences from common variable immunodeficiency showed fewer deletions and N-nucleotide insertions.

Their target antigens are unknown. The specimen sequenced was peripheral blood mononuclear cells. The receptors derive from a human donor with common variable immunodeficiency.

Regarding this clone: The CDR3 extends 3 residues past the end of the read, so its final part is completed from the germline J gene. This rearrangement joins TRBV7-2 to TRBJ2-1, with 9 positions matching TRBD2. J gave up 2 bases and V 4 bases, and 3 bases lay outside the gene matches. The germline gives CDR1 SGHTA, CDR2 FQGNSA. The CDR3 spans 15 residues. The CDR3 loop is CASSSGGGAYNEQFF. The covered CDR3 bases are TGTGCCAGCAGCTCCGGCGGGGGGGCCTACAATGAG. Full variable domain (outside the CDR3, taken from reference TRBV7-2 and TRBJ2-1): GAGVSQSPSNKVTEKGKDVELRCDPISGHTALYWYRQSLGQGLEFLIYFQGNSAPDKSGLPSDRFSAERTGGSVSTLTIQRTQQEDSAVYLCASSSGGGAYNEQFFGPGTRLTVL.

Turning to this clone: The CDR3 goes on 3 residues after the read ends, and that part is filled in from the germline J gene. The chain recombines TRBV6-4 with TRBJ2-1; 9 nucleotides match TRBD2. After removal of 0 bases from V and 4 bases from J, the junction contained 1 base not matched to a gene. The CDR3 is 15 residues long. The germline V gene has CDR1 MRHNA and CDR2 SNTAGT. The sequenced CDR3 bases are TGTGCCAGCAGTGACTCAGCGGGGGGTTACAATGAG. Protein: CASSDSAGGYNE. Given in full, the CDR3 is CASSDSAGGYNEQFF.

This clone appeared a few times. The read is 3 residues too short to cover the CDR3 end, so that end is filled in from the germline J gene. J is TRBJ2-1 and V is TRBV19; 7 nucleotides agree with TRBD2. V dropped 8 bases and J dropped 5; count of bases not matched to a gene: 15. Germline V lookup: CDR1 LNHDA, CDR2 SQIVND (reference sequence). This CDR3 region has 16 residues. The CDR3 spells CASGWVGSGENNEQFF. The part of the CDR3 DNA that was read is TGTGCCAGTGGTTGGGTCGGGAGCGGGGAAAACAATGAG.

This clone was recorded at least ten times. The read gets to within 3 residues of the CDR3 end, and the germline J gene fills in the rest. The rearrangement joins TRBV27 to TRBJ2-7; TRBD1 matches at 8 bases. Per germline, CDR1 MNHEY and CDR2 SMNVEV (reference sequence). The V segment lost 6 bases and the J segment 1 base; nucleotides outside the gene matches: 8. The CDR3 loop spans 15 amino acids. Partial CDR3 DNA: TGTGCCAGCAGCAATAGAGGGGACAGGTCCTACGAG. Its protein is CASSNRGDRSYE. The full CDR3 sequence reads CASSNRGDRSYEQYF.

This clone was counted between two and nine times. The read is 3 residues too short to cover the CDR3 end, so that end is filled in from the germline J gene. The V and J genes are TRBV19 and TRBJ1-3; D is unclear. This CDR3 has 14 residues. CDR1 and CDR2 (germline): LNHDA, SQIVND (reference sequence). V was trimmed by 7 bases and J by 1 base, leaving 11 bases between them. The CDR3 is CASISGMSGNTIYF. The sequenced part of the CDR3 DNA is TGTGCCAGTATATCGGGGATGTCTGGAAACACC.

In the case of this clone: The CDR3 extends 3 residues past the end of the read, so its final part is completed from the germline J gene. The chain uses TRBV7-9 and TRBJ1-1; unclear D gene. Germline V gene lookup returns CDR1 SEHNR and CDR2 FQNEAQ (reference sequence). The CDR3 is 11 residues long. Partial CDR3 DNA: TGTGCCAGCAGCCTCCTGCCCGGG. Amino acids: CASSLLPG. The CDR3 reads in full as CASSLLPGAFF. Filled out from reference TRBV7-9 and TRBJ1-1, the complete variable domain reads DTGVSQNPRHKITKRGQNVTFRCDPISEHNRLYWYRQTLGQGPEFLTYFQNEAQLEKSRLLSDRFSAERPKGSFSTLEIQRTEQGDSAMYLCASSLLPGAFFGQGTRLTVV.

This clone appeared many times. The sequence runs out 3 residues before the end of the CDR3; the remainder is reconstructed from the germline J gene. The gene calls are TRBV28 and TRBJ1-2; D might be TRBD1 (6 bases). Germline CDR1 and CDR2: MDHEN and SYDVKM. The V gene lost 10 bases and the J gene lost 2 bases, with 11 bases spanning the gap. The CDR3 length is 12 residues. The sequenced part of the CDR3 DNA is TGTGCCACCCTAGGACAGAACTATGGC. Its protein product is CATLGQNYG. Given in full, the CDR3 is CATLGQNYGYTF.

This clone was observed many times. The CDR3 DNA, read in part, is TGCAGTGCTAAAAGTGTGAATATAGGGTAT. Its protein is CSAKSVNIGY. The whole CDR3 sequence is CSAKSVNIGYQYF. The rearrangement uses TRBV20-1 and TRBJ2-4; D ambiguous. Coverage ceases 3 residues before the CDR3 finishes, and the germline J gene fills in the end. The CDR3 has 13 residues. From germline, CDR1 is DFQATT and CDR2 SNEGSKA (reference sequence).

This clone has a count of ten or more. The read gets to within 3 residues of the CDR3 end, and the germline J gene fills in the rest. The chain recombines TRBV19 with TRBJ2-4; 10 bases map to TRBD1. Germline V CDR1 and CDR2: LNHDA, SQIVND (reference sequence). Trimming removed 4 bases from V and 9 bases from J; junction bases left unmatched: 9. The CDR3 is 15 residues long. The CDR3 here is CASSKLDRGIGIQYF. The CDR3 DNA, read in part, is TGTGCCAGTAGTAAATTGGACAGGGGGATCGGCATT.

This clone was counted between two and nine times. The read ends 3 residues early relative to the CDR3; the germline J gene fills the gap. The chain uses TRBV18 and TRBJ2-5; 10 bases line up with TRBD1. V lost 3 bases to trimming and J lost 5 bases; unmatched junction nucleotides: 3. The V gene's germline CDR1 is KGHSH and CDR2 LQKENI. The CDR3 covers 14 residues. The CDR3 DNA, read in part, is TGTGCCAGCTCACCGCAGGGACAGGGGGAGACC. This encodes CASSPQGQGET. The entire CDR3 protein is CASSPQGQGETQYF.

This clone is medium-sized within its sample. The read comes to an end 3 residues before the CDR3 does, leaving the germline J gene to fill in the end. This rearrangement joins TRBV20-1 to TRBJ2-1, with 7 bases identical to TRBD1. This CDR3 region has 13 residues. The junction had 5 bases not matched to a gene; V was cut back by 8 bases and J by 1 base. CDR1 is DFQATT, CDR2 SNEGSKA, per germline (reference sequence). The CDR3 bases that were read are TGCAGTTCAAACAGGGGTTCCTACAATGAG. Encoded protein: CSSNRGSYNE. The entire CDR3 protein reads CSSNRGSYNEQFF.

Turning to this clone: Sequencing ends 3 residues short of the CDR3 end; the germline J gene provides the rest. The J gene is TRBJ1-6, the V gene TRBV7-9; possibly TRBD1 for D (5 bases). Trimming pared 5 bases from V and 11 bases from J, leaving 7 bases between. The germline V gene encodes CDR1 SEHNR and CDR2 FQNEAQ (reference sequence). There are 11 residues in the CDR3. The CDR3 loop reads CASSPGAPLHF. The CDR3 bases that were read are TGTGCCAGCAGCCCGGGGGCACCC. Looking up the rest from reference TRBV7-9 and TRBJ1-6 gives the full variable domain: DTGVSQNPRHKITKRGQNVTFRCDPISEHNRLYWYRQTLGQGPEFLTYFQNEAQLEKSRLLSDRFSAERPKGSFSTLEIQRTEQGDSAMYLCASSPGAPLHFGNGTRLTVT.

Concerning this clone: The sequence runs out 3 residues before the end of the CDR3; the remainder is reconstructed from the germline J gene. This chain connects TRBV19 to TRBJ1-5, with D uncertain. CDR1 and CDR2 (germline): LNHDA, SQIVND (reference sequence). The CDR3 runs to 14 residues. Between the trimmed V and J ends, which lost 7 bases and 2 bases, there was a span of 12 bases. Incomplete CDR3 DNA: TGTGCCAGTAACCCTTCACAGCGCAATCAGCCC. This codes for CASNPSQRNQP. The CDR3 in full is CASNPSQRNQPQHF.

Remarks on this clone: The DNA ends 3 residues before the CDR3 does, and the rest of the CDR3 is filled in from the germline J gene. J is TRBJ2-3 and V is TRBV7-9; D unclear. This CDR3 contains 13 residues. In germline, CDR1 is SEHNR, CDR2 FQNEAQ (reference sequence). V was trimmed by 4 bases and J by 1 base, leaving 6 bases between them. The sequenced part of the CDR3 DNA is TGTGCCAGCAGCTCTTCCCGCACAGATACG. Its protein product is CASSSSRTDT. The complete CDR3 protein is CASSSSRTDTQYF. The full variable domain, in which reference TRBV7-9 and TRBJ2-3 provide the parts outside the CDR3, is DTGVSQNPRHKITKRGQNVTFRCDPISEHNRLYWYRQTLGQGPEFLTYFQNEAQLEKSRLLSDRFSAERPKGSFSTLEIQRTEQGDSAMYLCASSSSRTDTQYFGPGTRLTVL.